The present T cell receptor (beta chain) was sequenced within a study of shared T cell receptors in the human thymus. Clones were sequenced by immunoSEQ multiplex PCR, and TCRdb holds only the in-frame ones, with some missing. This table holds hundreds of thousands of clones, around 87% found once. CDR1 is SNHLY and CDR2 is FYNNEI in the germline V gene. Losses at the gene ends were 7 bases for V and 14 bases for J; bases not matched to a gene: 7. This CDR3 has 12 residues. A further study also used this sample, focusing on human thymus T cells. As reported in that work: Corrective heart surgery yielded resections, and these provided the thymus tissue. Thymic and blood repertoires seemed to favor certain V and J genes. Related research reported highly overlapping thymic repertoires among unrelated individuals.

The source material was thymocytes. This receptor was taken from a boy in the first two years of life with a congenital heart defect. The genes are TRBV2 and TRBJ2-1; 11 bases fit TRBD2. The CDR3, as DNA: TGTGCCAGCACCGTAGCGGGAGGGTGGGAGTTCTTC. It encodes CASTVAGGWEFF.